This T cell receptor (beta chain) comes out of a study of blood T cell repertoires in COVID-19. The V segment lost 6 bases and the J segment 5 bases; nucleotides outside the gene matches: 6. In germline, CDR1 is MDHEN, CDR2 SYDVKM. CDR3 length equals 13 residues. In the original processing: Researchers report that nucleated cell counts were estimated from reference gene primer amplification. Repertoires were generated with immunoSEQ multiplex PCR, while TCRdb's copy carries only in-frame clones and drops some. That table supplies the V and J calls and clone size; D and trimming were determined from the DNA. Among over 200,000 clones, around 81% were seen once, and the ten largest hold just under 9%. Participants were aged about 18 to 89 years, lived in 24 US areas, and enrolled virtually. Researchers sorted participants into cohorts using their self-reported clinical history.

The receptor was isolated from a woman aged 50 to 60 with acute COVID-19. Sequenced material: PBMCs or T cells enriched from blood (not recorded which). This rearrangement joins TRBV28 to TRBJ1-2; 7 positions agree with TRBD1. CDR3 residues: CASRAGTAYGYTF. The CDR3 bases are TGTGCCAGCAGGGCAGGGACAGCTTATGGCTACACCTTC.